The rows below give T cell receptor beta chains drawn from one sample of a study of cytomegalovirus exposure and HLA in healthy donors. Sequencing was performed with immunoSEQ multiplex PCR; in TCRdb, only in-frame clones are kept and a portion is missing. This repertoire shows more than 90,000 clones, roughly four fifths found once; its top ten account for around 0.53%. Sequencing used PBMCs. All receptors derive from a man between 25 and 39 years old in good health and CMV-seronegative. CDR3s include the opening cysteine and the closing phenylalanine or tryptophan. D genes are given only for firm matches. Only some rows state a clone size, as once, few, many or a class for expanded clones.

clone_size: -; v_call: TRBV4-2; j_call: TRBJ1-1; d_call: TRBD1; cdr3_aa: CASSRPRTGNTEAFF; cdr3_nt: TGTGCCAGCAGCCGACCCCGGACAGGCAACACTGAAGCTTTCTTT
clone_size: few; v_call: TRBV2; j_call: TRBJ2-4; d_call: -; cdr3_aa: CASSRPGIQYF; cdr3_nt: TGTGCCAGCAGTAGGCCGGGCATTCAGTACTTC
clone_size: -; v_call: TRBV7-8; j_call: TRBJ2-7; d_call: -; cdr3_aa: CASSLGRRQGLFYEQYF; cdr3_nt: TGTGCCAGCAGCTTAGGTCGCCGGCAGGGCCTCTTCTACGAGCAGTACTTC
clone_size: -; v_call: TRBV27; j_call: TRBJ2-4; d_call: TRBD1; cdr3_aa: CASRRGQGENIQYF; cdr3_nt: TGTGCCAGCAGGAGAGGACAGGGGGAAAACATTCAGTACTTC
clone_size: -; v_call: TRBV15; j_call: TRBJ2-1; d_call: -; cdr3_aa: CATSNLGASSYNEQFF; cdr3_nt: TGTGCCACCAGCAATCTAGGGGCGAGCTCCTACAATGAGCAGTTCTTC
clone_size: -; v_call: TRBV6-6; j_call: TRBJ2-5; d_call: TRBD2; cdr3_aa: CASTGPAGGREAQYF; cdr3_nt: TGTGCCAGCACCGGGCCAGCGGGGGGCCGGGAGGCCCAGTACTTC
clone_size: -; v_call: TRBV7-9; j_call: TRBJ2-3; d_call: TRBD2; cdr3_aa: CASSLGLAGGGTDTQYF; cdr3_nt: TGTGCCAGCAGCTTAGGACTAGCGGGAGGGGGCACAGATACGCAGTATTTT
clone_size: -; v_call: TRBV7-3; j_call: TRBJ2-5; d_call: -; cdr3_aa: CASSFRGAGETQYF; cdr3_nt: TGTGCCAGCAGCTTTCGGGGGGCGGGGGAGACCCAGTACTTC
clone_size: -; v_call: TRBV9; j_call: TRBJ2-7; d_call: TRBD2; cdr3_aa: CASSVTSGTHEQYF; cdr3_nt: TGTGCCAGCAGCGTCACTAGCGGGACCCACGAGCAGTACTTC
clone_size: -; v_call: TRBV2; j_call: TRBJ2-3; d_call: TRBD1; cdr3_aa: CASSGMQGATTDTQYF; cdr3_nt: TGTGCCAGCAGTGGGATGCAGGGGGCTACCACAGATACGCAGTATTTT
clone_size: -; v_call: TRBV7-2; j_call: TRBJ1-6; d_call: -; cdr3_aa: CASGSTKTLHF; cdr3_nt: TGTGCCAGCGGGAGCACCAAAACCCTCCACTTT
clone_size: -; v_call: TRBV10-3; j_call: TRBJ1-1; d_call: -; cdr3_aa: CAISGEAGDTEAFF; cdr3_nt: TGTGCCATCAGTGGGGAGGCTGGGGACACTGAAGCTTTCTTT
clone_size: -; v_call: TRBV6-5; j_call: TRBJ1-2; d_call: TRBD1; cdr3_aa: CASSSLGQGLYGYTF; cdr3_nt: TGTGCCAGCAGTTCCTTGGGACAGGGACTCTATGGCTACACCTTC
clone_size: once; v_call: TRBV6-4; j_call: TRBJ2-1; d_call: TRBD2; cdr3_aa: CASSDSVKRGGLNEQFF; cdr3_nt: TGTGCCAGCAGTGACTCGGTGAAGCGGGGGGGCCTGAATGAGCAGTTCTTC
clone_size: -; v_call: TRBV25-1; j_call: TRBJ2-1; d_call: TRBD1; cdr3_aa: CASSPRQGSYNEQFF; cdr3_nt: TGTGCCAGCAGTCCCCGACAGGGTTCTTACAATGAGCAGTTCTTC
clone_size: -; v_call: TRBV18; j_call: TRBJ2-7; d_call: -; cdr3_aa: CASSLERGSYEQYF; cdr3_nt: TGTGCCAGCTCACTCGAAAGAGGCTCCTACGAGCAGTACTTC
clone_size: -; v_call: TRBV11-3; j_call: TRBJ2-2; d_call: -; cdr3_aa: CASSLDRPAMPGGELFF; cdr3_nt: TGTGCCAGCAGCTTAGATCGGCCAGCGATGCCCGGCGGGGAGCTGTTTTTT